The 13 T cell receptor beta chains listed next were all sequenced from one sample in a study of Tregs in tolerant kidney transplant recipients. TCRdb's copy holds only in-frame clones and misses some; the assay was immunoSEQ multiplex PCR. The sample table sets out more than 45,000 clones. The source material was CD4+ T cells from blood, sampled before the transplant. Receptors were obtained from a human donor who received a combined kidney and bone marrow transplant.

As for this clone: Read coverage stops 3 residues before the CDR3 terminus; the germline J gene supplies the remainder. The V gene is TRBV18, the J gene TRBJ2-2; TRBD1 matches 9 bases. The trim removed 6 bases at V and 1 base at J, leaving 6 bases unmatched. Germline CDR1 is KGHSH and CDR2 is LQKENI. This CDR3 is built from 16 residues. CDR3 residues: CASSLEGQGNTGELFF. The CDR3 DNA, read in part, is TGTGCCAGCTCGCTTGAGGGACAGGGGAACACCGGGGAG.

About this clone itself: Sequencing ends 3 residues short of the CDR3 end; the germline J gene provides the rest. V is TRBV2 and J is TRBJ1-4; 9 positions match TRBD1. From germline, CDR1 is SNHLY and CDR2 FYNNEI. The CDR3 covers 15 residues. The ends lost 5 bases at V and 8 bases at J; junction bases unmatched: 9. Partial CDR3 DNA: TGTGCCAGCAGTCCTCGAGGGACAGGGAACGAAAAA. The encoded protein is CASSPRGTGNEK. The full CDR3 sequence reads CASSPRGTGNEKLFF.

Of note for this clone: The CDR3 end falls 3 residues outside the read, so it is completed with the germline J gene. The chain uses TRBV10-1 and TRBJ2-5; 11 positions match TRBD2. V lost 0 bases, J lost 2 bases, and 5 bases stayed unmatched. This CDR3 comprises 17 residues. CDR1 and CDR2 from the germline V gene are WNHNN and SYGVQD (reference sequence). The CDR3 region is CASSESQGTSGQETQYF. Incomplete CDR3 DNA: TGCGCCAGCAGTGAGTCCCAAGGGACTAGCGGACAAGAGACC.

CDR3 protein: CASSLTRTDGYGYTF. The CDR3 bases that were read are TGTGCCAGCAGCTTAACCCGGACAGATGGCTATGGC. The chain joins TRBV7-2 to TRBJ1-2; D might be TRBD1 (6 bases). The CDR3 end is not reached by the read, which stops 3 residues before it; the germline J gene fills it in. Trimming removed 2 bases from V and 4 bases from J, with 14 bases in between. The germline V gene has CDR1 SGHTA and CDR2 FQGNSA. The CDR3 has 15 residues. Full variable domain (outside the CDR3, taken from reference TRBV7-2 and TRBJ1-2): GAGVSQSPSNKVTEKGKDVELRCDPISGHTALYWYRQSLGQGLEFLIYFQGNSAPDKSGLPSDRFSAERTGGSVSTLTIQRTQQEDSAVYLCASSLTRTDGYGYTFGSGTRLTVV.

Notes on this clone: The read finishes 3 residues shy of the CDR3 end, and the germline J gene is used to complete it. The V call is TRBV18, the J call TRBJ1-2, with 7 bases that match TRBD1. The CDR3 has 17 residues. The germline CDR1 and CDR2 sequences are KGHSH and LQKENI. The part of the CDR3 DNA that was read is TGTGCCAGCTCACCACCGGGGACAGCTCTCCGCGGGGACGGC. Encoded protein: CASSPPGTALRGDG. The whole CDR3 sequence is CASSPPGTALRGDGYTF.

Note on this clone: From the germline J gene comes the end of the CDR3, since the read stops 3 residues before it. The V and J genes are TRBV5-1 and TRBJ2-7; maybe TRBD2 (6 bases). This CDR3 is 14 amino acids long. CDR1 is SGHRS, CDR2 YFSETQ, per germline. V was pared by 6 bases and J by 2 bases, with 15 bases between. The DNA read from the CDR3 is TGCGCCAGCAAGGAGGGAGCAGGGCCCTACGAG. Translated, it gives CASKEGAGPYE. The CDR3, in full, reads CASKEGAGPYEQYF.

A word on this clone: The read terminates 3 residues ahead of where the CDR3 ends, so the germline J gene completes it. V gene TRBV7-2 combines with J gene TRBJ2-1, with TRBD2 matching 10 bases. The germline V gene encodes CDR1 SGHTA and CDR2 FQGNSA. V trimming: 5 bases; J trimming: 4 bases; junction bases outside the gene matches: 2. The CDR3 sequence is 14 residues long. CDR3 DNA (partial): TGTGCCAGCAGCCTGACTAGCGGGTACAATGAG. It encodes CASSLTSGYNE. The CDR3 reads in full as CASSLTSGYNEQFF.

A note on this clone: The DNA ends 3 residues before the CDR3 does, and the rest of the CDR3 is filled in from the germline J gene. This sequence joins TRBV5-1 and TRBJ1-1; D unclear. V was cut by 4 bases and J by 4 bases, with 17 bases left in between. This CDR3 region has 15 residues. Germline values: CDR1 SGHRS, CDR2 YFSETQ. Incomplete CDR3 DNA: TGCGCCAGCAGCCGCGCCGCGGCGGGAGGCACTGAA. Its protein is CASSRAAAGGTE. The CDR3 reads in full as CASSRAAAGGTEAFF. Together with reference TRBV5-1 and TRBJ1-1, the CDR3 gives the full variable domain: KAGVTQTPRYLIKTRGQQVTLSCSPISGHRSVSWYQQTPGQGLQFLFEYFSETQRNKGNFPGRFSGRQFSNSRSEMNVSTLELGDSALYLCASSRAAAGGTEAFFGQGTRLTVV.

Notes on this clone: The read is 3 residues too short to cover the CDR3 end, so that end is filled in from the germline J gene. The chain recombines TRBV10-3 with TRBJ2-5; TRBD2 agrees at 16 bases. There are 13 residues in the CDR3. The trim removed 10 bases at V and 5 bases at J, leaving 1 base unmatched. CDR1 and CDR2 from the germline V gene are ENHRY and SYGVKD. The CDR3 reads CATGLAGGETQYF. The sequenced part of the CDR3 DNA is TGTGCCACGGGACTAGCGGGAGGGGAGACC.

Points on this clone: Sequencing ends 3 residues short of the CDR3 end; the germline J gene provides the rest. The chain joins TRBV19 to TRBJ1-2; 10 bases match TRBD1. CDR1 and CDR2 from the germline V gene are LNHDA and SQIVND (reference sequence). This CDR3 comprises 16 residues. V shed 10 bases and J 0 bases; nucleotides not matched to a gene: 11. The sequenced CDR3 bases are TGTGCCACTTACCGGGACAGGGGCAGTTCTAACTATGGC. Residues: CATYRDRGSSNYG. The whole CDR3 protein reads CATYRDRGSSNYGYTF. Drawing the rest from reference TRBV19 and TRBJ1-2, the complete variable domain is DGGITQSPKYLFRKEGQNVTLSCEQNLNHDAMYWYRQDPGQGLRLIYYSQIVNDFQKGDIAEGYSVSREKKESFPLTVTSAQKNPTAFYLCATYRDRGSSNYGYTFGSGTRLTVV.

In the case of this clone: Read data end 3 residues before the CDR3 end; the end is taken from the germline J gene. J is TRBJ2-1 and V is TRBV19; 10 nucleotides match TRBD2. V trimming: 7 bases; J trimming: 3 bases; junction bases outside the gene matches: 6. CDR1 is LNHDA and CDR2 is SQIVND in the germline V gene (reference sequence). This CDR3 is built from 15 residues. The CDR3 DNA, read in part, is TGTGCCAGTACGCCCGGGACTAGCGACTACAATGAG. This gives the protein CASTPGTSDYNE. The CDR3 reads in full as CASTPGTSDYNEQFF. Supplemented by reference TRBV19 and TRBJ2-1, the full variable domain reads DGGITQSPKYLFRKEGQNVTLSCEQNLNHDAMYWYRQDPGQGLRLIYYSQIVNDFQKGDIAEGYSVSREKKESFPLTVTSAQKNPTAFYLCASTPGTSDYNEQFFGPGTRLTVL.

A word on this clone: The CDR3 goes on 3 residues after the read ends, and that part is filled in from the germline J gene. The V call is TRBV5-1, the J call TRBJ2-3; tentatively, D is TRBD1 (6 bases). Trimming left V 2 bases short and J 4 bases short, with 14 bases between. The germline V gene encodes CDR1 SGHRS and CDR2 YFSETQ. The CDR3 totals 15 residues. Here the CDR3 reads CASSLQGIAPDTQYF. The covered CDR3 bases are TGCGCCAGCAGCTTACAGGGCATAGCGCCAGATACG.

Concerning this clone itself: From the germline J gene comes the end of the CDR3, since the read stops 3 residues before it. The chain is built from TRBV20-1 and TRBJ2-7; TRBD1 matches 8 bases. From germline, CDR1 is DFQATT and CDR2 SNEGSKA (reference sequence). CDR3 size: 15 residues. With 5 bases clipped from V and 0 bases from J, the junction kept 9 bases outside the gene matches. CDR3 region: CSALAPDRASYEQYF. The CDR3 bases that were read are TGCAGTGCTCTTGCCCCGGACAGGGCCTCCTACGAG.